This T cell receptor (beta chain) was recorded in a study of cytomegalovirus exposure and HLA in healthy donors. PCR primers comprised 60 Vbeta and 13 Jbeta primers. Clones were read by immunoSEQ multiplex PCR, and TCRdb kept only the in-frame ones, dropping some. The data hold about 100,000 clones, with about four fifths observed a single time. This clone was observed once. The antigen remains undetermined. The CDR3 extends over 16 amino acids. V lost 0 bases, J lost 6 bases, and 6 bases stayed unmatched. The germline V gene has CDR1 MNHEY and CDR2 SVGAGI. Notes on the study in general: Most CMV-associated TCR beta chains appeared HLA-restricted in a later analysis. Later analysis demonstrated an association between a missense DCLRE1C variant and TCR beta V- and J-gene trimming. From TCR beta sequences, most subjects' HLA-A and HLA-B alleles were reportedly predicted accurately.

This TCR derives from a woman aged 40 to 50 in good health and CMV-seronegative. This rearrangement joins TRBV6-5 to TRBJ2-2; the match to TRBD2 covers 8 bases. Sequencing was done on a sample of PBMCs. This chain's CDR3 is CASSYSGTRLSGELFF. In nucleotides, the CDR3 is TGTGCCAGCAGTTACTCTGGGACTAGATTATCCGGGGAGCTGTTTTTT.